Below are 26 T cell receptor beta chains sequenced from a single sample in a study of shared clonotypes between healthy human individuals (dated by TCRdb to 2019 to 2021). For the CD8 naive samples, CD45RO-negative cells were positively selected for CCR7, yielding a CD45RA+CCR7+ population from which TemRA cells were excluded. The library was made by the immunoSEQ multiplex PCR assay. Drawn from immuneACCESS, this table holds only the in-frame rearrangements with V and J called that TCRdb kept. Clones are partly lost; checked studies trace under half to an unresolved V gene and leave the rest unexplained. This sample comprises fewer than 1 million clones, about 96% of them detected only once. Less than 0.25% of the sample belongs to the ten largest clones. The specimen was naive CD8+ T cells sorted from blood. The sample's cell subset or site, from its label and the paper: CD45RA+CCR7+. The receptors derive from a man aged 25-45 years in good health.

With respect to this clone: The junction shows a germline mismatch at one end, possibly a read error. The CDR3 spells CASSHRLAGEGEQYF. The CDR3 nucleotides are TGTGCTAGCAGCCACAGACTAGCGGGAGAGGGTGAGCAGTACTTC. The chain uses TRBV7-7 and TRBJ2-7; 12 positions match TRBD2. The CDR3 covers 15 residues. The V gene's germline CDR1 is SSHAT and CDR2 FNYEAQ (reference sequence).

The CDR3 protein is CAISDEAYEQYF. The CDR3 DNA sequence: TGTGCCATCAGTGATGAGGCCTACGAGCAGTACTTC. The chain recombines TRBV10-3 with TRBJ2-7; D is undetermined. Germline CDR1 ENHRY, CDR2 SYGVKD. This CDR3 comprises 12 residues. The V end lost 3 bases, the J end lost 2 bases, and 5 bases lay between the germline ends.

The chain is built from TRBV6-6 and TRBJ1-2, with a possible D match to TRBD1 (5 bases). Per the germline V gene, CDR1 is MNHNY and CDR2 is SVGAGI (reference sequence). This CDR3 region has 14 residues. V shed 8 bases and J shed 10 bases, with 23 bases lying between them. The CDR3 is CASCPWDYLTSYTF. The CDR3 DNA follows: TGTGCCAGCTGCCCGTGGGACTACCTCACCTCCTACACCTTC.

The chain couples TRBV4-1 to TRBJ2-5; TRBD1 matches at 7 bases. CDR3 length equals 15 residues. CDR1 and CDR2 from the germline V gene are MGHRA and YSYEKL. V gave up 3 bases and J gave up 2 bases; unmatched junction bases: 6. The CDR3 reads CASSHKQGLQETQYF. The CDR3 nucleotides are TGCGCCAGCAGCCACAAACAGGGGCTTCAAGAGACCCAGTACTTC.

The DNA for the CDR3 is TGTGCCAGCAGTCCGATCCCGGGACAGAACTATGGCTACACCTTC. This translates into CASSPIPGQNYGYTF. This sequence joins TRBV28 and TRBJ1-2; 7 bases fit TRBD1. Looked up from germline, CDR1 is MDHEN and CDR2 is SYDVKM. V shed 5 bases and J 2 bases; nucleotides not matched to a gene: 8. The CDR3 spans 15 residues.

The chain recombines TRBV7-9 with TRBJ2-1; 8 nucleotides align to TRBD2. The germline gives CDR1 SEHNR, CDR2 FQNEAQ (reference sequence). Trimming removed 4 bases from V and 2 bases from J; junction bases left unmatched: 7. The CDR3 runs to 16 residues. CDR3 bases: TGTGCCAGCAGCTCAATTAGCGGGGCCCCCTACAATGAGCAGTTCTTC. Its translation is CASSSISGAPYNEQFF.

CDR3 residues: CASSRDNYEQYF. The CDR3 coding sequence is TGTGCCAGCTCAAGGGACAACTACGAGCAGTACTTC. The V call is TRBV18, the J call TRBJ2-7; maybe TRBD1 (6 bases). This CDR3 has 12 residues. From germline, CDR1 is KGHSH and CDR2 LQKENI. The ends were cut back, 5 bases at V and 3 bases at J, with 8 bases in the middle.

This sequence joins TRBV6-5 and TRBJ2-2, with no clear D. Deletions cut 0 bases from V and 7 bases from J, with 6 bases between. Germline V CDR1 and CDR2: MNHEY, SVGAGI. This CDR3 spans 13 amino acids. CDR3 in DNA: TGTGCCAGCAGTTACTCGGTCGGCGGGGAGCTGTTTTTT. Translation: CASSYSVGGELFF.

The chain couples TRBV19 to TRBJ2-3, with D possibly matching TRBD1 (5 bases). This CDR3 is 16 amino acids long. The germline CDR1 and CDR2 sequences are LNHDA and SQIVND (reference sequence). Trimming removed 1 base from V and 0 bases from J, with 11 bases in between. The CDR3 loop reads CASSIGRAVSTDTQYF. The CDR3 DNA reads TGTGCCAGTAGTATAGGCAGGGCCGTGAGCACAGATACGCAGTATTTT.

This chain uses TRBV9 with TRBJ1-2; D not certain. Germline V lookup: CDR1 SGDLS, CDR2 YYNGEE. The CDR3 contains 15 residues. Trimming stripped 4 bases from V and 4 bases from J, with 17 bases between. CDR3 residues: CASSPHKGSGYGYTF. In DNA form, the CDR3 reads TGTGCCAGCAGCCCACATAAGGGCAGCGGCTATGGCTACACCTTC.

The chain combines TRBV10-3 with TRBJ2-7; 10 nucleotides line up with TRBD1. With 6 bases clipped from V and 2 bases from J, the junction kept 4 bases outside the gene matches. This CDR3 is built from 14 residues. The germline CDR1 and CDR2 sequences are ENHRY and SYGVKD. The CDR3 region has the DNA TGTGCCATCAGAAGGGGACAGGGGCCCTACGAGCAGTACTTC. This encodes CAIRRGQGPYEQYF.

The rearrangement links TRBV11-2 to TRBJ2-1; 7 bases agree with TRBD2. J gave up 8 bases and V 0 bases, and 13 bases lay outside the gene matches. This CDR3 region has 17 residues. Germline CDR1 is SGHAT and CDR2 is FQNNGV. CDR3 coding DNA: TGTGCCAGCAGCTTAGAGTTTAAGGCGGGAGTGGGCGATGAGCAGTTCTTC. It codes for CASSLEFKAGVGDEQFF.

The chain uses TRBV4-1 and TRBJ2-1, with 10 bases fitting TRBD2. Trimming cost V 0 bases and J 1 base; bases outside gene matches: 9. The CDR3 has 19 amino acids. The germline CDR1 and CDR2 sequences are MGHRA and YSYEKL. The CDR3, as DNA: TGCGCCAGCAGCCAAGATATATCTAGCGGGAGTAGGTCCTACAATGAGCAGTTCTTC. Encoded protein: CASSQDISSGSRSYNEQFF.

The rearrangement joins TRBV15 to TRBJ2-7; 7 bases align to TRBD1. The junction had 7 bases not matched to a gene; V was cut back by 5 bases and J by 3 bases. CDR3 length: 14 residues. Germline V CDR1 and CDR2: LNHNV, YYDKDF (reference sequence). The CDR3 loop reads CATSGGQDNYEQYF. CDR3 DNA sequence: TGTGCCACCAGCGGAGGACAGGATAACTACGAGCAGTACTTC.

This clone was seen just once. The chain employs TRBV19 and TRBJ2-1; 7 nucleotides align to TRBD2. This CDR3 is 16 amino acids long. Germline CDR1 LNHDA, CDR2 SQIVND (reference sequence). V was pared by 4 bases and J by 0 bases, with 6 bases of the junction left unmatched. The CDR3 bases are TGTGCCAGTAGTACCCTAGCGGAGCCCTCCTACAATGAGCAGTTCTTC. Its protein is CASSTLAEPSYNEQFF.

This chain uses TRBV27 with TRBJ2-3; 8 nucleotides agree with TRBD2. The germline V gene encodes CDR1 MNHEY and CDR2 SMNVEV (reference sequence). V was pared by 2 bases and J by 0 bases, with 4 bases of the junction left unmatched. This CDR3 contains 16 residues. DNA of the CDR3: TGTGCCAGCAGTTTAATAACGGGAGGGAGCACAGATACGCAGTATTTT. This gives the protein CASSLITGGSTDTQYF.

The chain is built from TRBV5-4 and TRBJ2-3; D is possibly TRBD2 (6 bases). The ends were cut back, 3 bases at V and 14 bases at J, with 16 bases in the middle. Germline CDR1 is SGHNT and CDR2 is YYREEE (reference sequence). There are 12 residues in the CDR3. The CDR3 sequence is CASSWGLDRWYF. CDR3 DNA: TGTGCCAGCAGCTGGGGACTGGATCGGTGGTATTTT.

The CDR3 here is CASEEGTGTEAFF. The DNA of the CDR3 is TGTGCCAGTGAGGAGGGGACGGGCACTGAAGCTTTCTTT. The rearrangement uses TRBV7-9 and TRBJ1-1; tentatively, D is TRBD1 (5 bases). Germline assignment: CDR1 SEHNR and CDR2 FQNEAQ (reference sequence). Trimming removed 9 bases from V and 4 bases from J, with 15 bases in between. The CDR3 is made up of 13 amino acids.

In DNA, the CDR3 is TGCGCCAGCAGCCCCGGGACCGTTAATGAAAAACTGTTTTTT. Its protein is CASSPGTVNEKLFF. V gene TRBV4-1 combines with J gene TRBJ1-4; D possibly corresponds to TRBD1 (5 bases). The CDR3 spans 14 residues. V was shortened by 4 bases and J by 4 bases, with 10 bases between the two germline ends. Germline lookup yields CDR1 MGHRA and CDR2 YSYEKL.

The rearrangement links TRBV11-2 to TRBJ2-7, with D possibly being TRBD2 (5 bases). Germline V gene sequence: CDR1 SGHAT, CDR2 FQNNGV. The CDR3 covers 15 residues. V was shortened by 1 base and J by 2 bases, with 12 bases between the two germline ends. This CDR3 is CASSLASGNAYEQYF. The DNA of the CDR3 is TGTGCCAGCAGCTTAGCATCCGGGAACGCCTACGAGCAGTACTTC. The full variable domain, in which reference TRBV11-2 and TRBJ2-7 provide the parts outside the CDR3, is EAGVAQSPRYKIIEKRQSVAFWCNPISGHATLYWYQQILGQGPKLLIQFQNNGVVDDSQLPKDRFSAERLKGVDSTLKIQPAKLEDSAVYLCASSLASGNAYEQYFGPGTRLTVT.

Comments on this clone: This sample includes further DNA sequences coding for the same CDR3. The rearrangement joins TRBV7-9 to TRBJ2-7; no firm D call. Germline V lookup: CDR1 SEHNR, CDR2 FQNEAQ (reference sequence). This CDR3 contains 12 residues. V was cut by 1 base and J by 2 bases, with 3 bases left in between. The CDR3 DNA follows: TGTGCCAGCAGCTTAGAACCCTACGAGCAGTACTTC. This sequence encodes CASSLEPYEQYF.

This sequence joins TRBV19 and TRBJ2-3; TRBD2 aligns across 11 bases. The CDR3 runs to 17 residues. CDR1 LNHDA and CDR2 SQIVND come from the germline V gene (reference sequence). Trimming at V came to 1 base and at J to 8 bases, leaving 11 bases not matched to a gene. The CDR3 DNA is TGTGCCAGTAGTATAGTAGGGGCTAGCGGGAGGTCGGGTACGCAGTATTTT. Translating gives CASSIVGASGRSGTQYF.

CDR3 in amino acids: CASTFGSGELFF. In nucleotides, the CDR3 is TGTGCCAGTACCTTCGGGAGCGGGGAGCTGTTTTTT. This sequence joins TRBV19 and TRBJ2-2; D may be TRBD2 (6 bases). The CDR3 consists of 12 residues. V lost 7 bases and J lost 7, with 10 bases in between. Germline V gene sequence: CDR1 LNHDA, CDR2 SQIVND (reference sequence). Based on the CDR3 plus reference TRBV19 and TRBJ2-2, the full variable domain is DGGITQSPKYLFRKEGQNVTLSCEQNLNHDAMYWYRQDPGQGLRLIYYSQIVNDFQKGDIAEGYSVSREKKESFPLTVTSAQKNPTAFYLCASTFGSGELFFGEGSRLTVL.

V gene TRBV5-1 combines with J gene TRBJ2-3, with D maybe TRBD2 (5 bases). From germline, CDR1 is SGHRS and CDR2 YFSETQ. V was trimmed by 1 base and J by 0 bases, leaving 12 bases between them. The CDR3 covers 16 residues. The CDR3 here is CASSLRRSRSTDTQYF. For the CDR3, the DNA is TGCGCCAGCAGCTTGCGGAGGAGTCGGAGCACAGATACGCAGTATTTT.

The CDR3 is CASSLEGTSAYEQYF. For the CDR3, the DNA is TGTGCCAGCAGCTTAGAGGGGACCTCCGCCTACGAGCAGTACTTC. The chain carries TRBV11-2 and TRBJ2-7; D may be TRBD1 or TRBD2 (5 bases each). V gave up 0 bases and J gave up 2 bases, with 11 bases separating them. CDR1 is SGHAT and CDR2 is FQNNGV in the germline V gene. The CDR3 totals 15 residues. The whole variable domain, filled in from reference TRBV11-2 and TRBJ2-7, reads EAGVAQSPRYKIIEKRQSVAFWCNPISGHATLYWYQQILGQGPKLLIQFQNNGVVDDSQLPKDRFSAERLKGVDSTLKIQPAKLEDSAVYLCASSLEGTSAYEQYFGPGTRLTVT.

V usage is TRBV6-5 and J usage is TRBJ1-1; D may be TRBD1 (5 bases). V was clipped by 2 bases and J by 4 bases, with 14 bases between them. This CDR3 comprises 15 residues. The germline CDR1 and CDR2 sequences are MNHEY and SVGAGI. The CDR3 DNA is TGTGCCAGCAGTTACCCCGGGGGACGAGGCACTGAAGCTTTCTTT. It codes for CASSYPGGRGTEAFF.